This entry describes one T cell receptor beta chain. The entry originates in a study of sequential checkpoint blockade in melanoma. Study at large: Randomization was 1:1 between first-line nivolumab→ipilimumab and ipilimumab→nivolumab. Both treatment sequences were followed by maintenance nivolumab.

Clones were sequenced by immunoSEQ multiplex PCR, and TCRdb holds only the in-frame ones, with some missing. The top ten clones hold about a quarter of a sample with 15,000 to 20,000 clones, about 92% of them seen once. This CDR3 spans 14 amino acids. CDR1 SEHNR and CDR2 FQNEAQ come from the germline V gene (reference sequence). V lost 5 bases to trimming and J lost 7 bases, with 12 bases between them. Treatment: randomized to nivolumab then ipilimumab (arm A) or the reverse (arm B). This TCR was recovered from a human donor with melanoma. The input for sequencing was CD8+ T cells sorted from blood (inferred from file names), taken from a patient given nivolumab and ipilimumab in sequence. This chain connects TRBV7-9 to TRBJ1-6; D may be TRBD1 (6 bases). This CDR3 reads CASSLDSRNSPLHF. CDR3 coding DNA: TGTGCCAGCAGCCTGGACAGTAGGAATTCACCCCTCCACTTT.